This T cell receptor (beta chain) was recovered during a study of T cell repertoires in cytomegalovirus infection (dated by TCRdb to the late 2010s). General notes on the study: Peptide stimulations targeted recently identified HLA-C-restricted CMV epitopes, whose presentation resists viral immunomodulation, together with well-studied HLA-B-restricted epitopes. Because public TCR beta signatures pointed to carriage of CMV infection together with the matching HLA type, the HLA type of each donor mattered for the analysis. Broader findings and caveats from the paper: The ex vivo response was dominated by HLA-C-restricted CMV-specific TCR beta clonotypes, which also provided the single most frequent clonotype in two of eight donors. Cumulative frequency of public TCR beta family members discriminated carriers of CMV infection plus the relevant HLA type in this cohort and an independent approximately 340-donor cohort.

Only a few counts were recorded for this clonotype. Which antigen it targets is not known. No base-level quality is on record; no much larger clone is a single base apart. Taken from the germline V gene, the CDR1 and CDR2 loops are SGHVS and FQNEAQ. V has 4 bases trimmed and J has 2 bases trimmed; junction bases matching no gene number 2. The CDR3 starts with the cysteine, ends with the phenylalanine, and has 15 residues. CDR3 DNA is the only sequence kept; it has 45 bases, read in frame from the first base. The treatment or condition label, as the study defines it: in vitro stimulation with specific CMV peptide epitopes to enrich CMV-specific T cells. Sequencing was carried out with an Illumina HiSeq 1500. The public reads were reprocessed in TCRdb via fastp at Q25 and MiXCR, keeping in-frame beta chains. Each CDR3 protein appears once, grouped with its most common genes and DNA. The sample yields 45,000 to 60,000 distinct CDR3 sequences; over 15% were counted once. Of the sample, around 64% is held by the ten largest clones.

This TCR was recovered from a human donor in good health (CMV status not recorded). Some clones in this sample may be carry-over from other donors' samples. The V and J genes are TRBV7-8 and TRBJ1-3; 10 junctional bases match TRBD1. The starting material was CD8+ T cells from cultured PBMCs, obtained from culture after CMV antigen stimulation. Here the CDR3 is given as CASSSGTGAGNTIYF. Read as DNA, the sequence is TGTGCCAGCAGCTCTGGGACAGGGGCTGGAAACACCATATATTTT. Full variable domain (CDR3 extended with the reference TRBV7-8 and TRBJ1-3 proteins): GAGVSQSPRYKVAKRGQDVALRCDPISGHVSLFWYQQALGQGPEFLTYFQNEAQLDKSGLPSDRFFAERPEGSVSTLKIQRTQQEDSAVYLCASSSGTGAGNTIYFGEGSWLTVV.